The 10 T cell receptor beta chains below were found in one sample sequenced in a study of T cells in Graves' hyperthyroidism and ophthalmopathy. Amplified TCR beta CDR3 regions came from RNA transcripts. When the TCR CDR3 underwent first-round RT-PCR, the HTBI primer set was used. TCRdb recomputed calls from the multiplex PCR reads with MiXCR, one row per CDR3 protein. The sample lists 450,000 to 600,000 distinct CDR3 sequences; 15% to 20% were seen once. Input material: blood. These receptors originate from a man aged 35-49 years with Graves' ophthalmopathy.

This clonotype has a count of ten or more. This rearrangement joins TRBV18 to TRBJ2-7, with a possible D match to TRBD2 (6 bases). This CDR3 contains 14 residues. Between the trimmed V and J ends, which lost 2 bases and 6 bases, there was a span of 14 bases. Germline V gene sequence: CDR1 KGHSH, CDR2 LQKENI. The CDR3 here is CASSPTGTSGEQYF. CDR3 sequence (DNA): TGTGCCAGCTCACCAACTGGGACTTCGGGCGAGCAGTACTTC.

The CDR3 region has the DNA TGTGCCAGCAGCTTCGGATCCAAGGTAGCGGGGGGCCGTCTCGAGCAGTACTTC. Translated, it gives CASSFGSKVAGGRLEQYF. V gene TRBV11-1 combines with J gene TRBJ2-7, with TRBD2 matching over 10 bases. The germline CDR1 and CDR2 sequences are SGHAT and FQDESV (reference sequence). The V and J ends lost 3 bases and 6 bases, in that order; junction bases with no gene match: 17. The CDR3 is made up of 18 amino acids.

In this sample, this clonotype turned up a few times. The DNA for the CDR3 is TGTGCCAGTGGAGGGAACAGGGGGAGGGAAGCTTTCTTT. It yields the protein CASGGNRGREAFF. The chain joins TRBV19 to TRBJ1-1; TRBD1 aligns across 8 bases. The CDR3 is 13 amino acids. The J segment lost 8 bases and the V segment lost 8 bases, leaving 10 bases of the junction unmatched. Germline lookup yields CDR1 LNHDA and CDR2 SQIVND (reference sequence).

This clonotype was counted a few times. V gene TRBV6-5 combines with J gene TRBJ2-3; 9 nucleotides match TRBD2. Per germline, CDR1 MNHEY and CDR2 SVGAGI. J gave up 7 bases and V 2 bases, and 16 bases lay outside the gene matches. The CDR3 totals 18 residues. This CDR3 is CASSYLAVAGGQRNTQYF. The CDR3 nucleotides are TGTGCCAGCAGTTACCTGGCCGTGGCGGGGGGGCAAAGAAATACGCAGTATTTT.

The chain uses TRBV6-2 or TRBV6-3 and TRBJ1-1; TRBD1 aligns across 8 bases. Looked up from germline, CDR1 is MNHEY and CDR2 is SVGEGT. This CDR3 has 15 residues. Trimming at V came to 2 bases and at J to 5 bases, leaving 7 bases not matched to a gene. In DNA, the CDR3 is TGTGCCAGCAGTTACCTCACAGGGGGAGGAACTGAAGCTTTCTTT. This codes for CASSYLTGGGTEAFF.

The CDR3 coding sequence is TGCAGCCTTGGTGGGACTAACACAGATACGCAGTATTTT. Protein: CSLGGTNTDTQYF. The chain combines TRBV29-1 with TRBJ2-3; 7 bases agree with TRBD2. The CDR3 runs to 13 residues. CDR1 and CDR2 (germline): SQVTM, ANQGSEA. The trim removed 8 bases at V and 2 bases at J, leaving 7 bases unmatched.

The gene calls are TRBV9 and TRBJ2-5; the match to TRBD1 covers 7 bases. This CDR3 is built from 14 residues. CDR1 and CDR2 from the germline V gene are SGDLS and YYNGEE. Unmatched junction bases numbered 11, after V lost 4 bases and J lost 8 bases. The CDR3 region is CASSLQTGQGTQYF. The DNA of the CDR3 is TGTGCCAGCAGCCTCCAGACAGGGCAGGGAACCCAGTACTTC.

The V gene is TRBV10-2, the J gene TRBJ1-4; TRBD1 matches at 7 bases. The ends lost 6 bases at V and 5 bases at J; junction bases unmatched: 3. The CDR3 runs to 13 residues. In germline, CDR1 is WSHSY, CDR2 SAAADI. CDR3 DNA: TGCGCCAGCAGAAACAGGGGAAATGAAAAACTGTTTTTT. It translates to CASRNRGNEKLFF.

This sequence joins TRBV7-2 and TRBJ2-7; D is possibly TRBD1 (5 bases). Per germline, CDR1 SGHTA and CDR2 FQGNSA. This CDR3 comprises 16 residues. V shed 1 base and J shed 3 bases, with 16 bases lying between them. Here the CDR3 reads CASSLGVGPSLYEQYF. In DNA, the CDR3 is TGTGCCAGCAGCTTAGGTGTGGGGCCCAGCCTCTACGAGCAGTACTTC.

Remarks on this clonotype: Being one base from a much bigger clone, this may be a read error. CDR3 DNA: TGTGCCAGCTCACCACCGAACAGGGGAGAATTTACTGAAACTTTCTTT. Its translation is CASSPPNRGEFTETFF. The genes are TRBV18 and TRBJ1-1; 7 bases fit TRBD1. The CDR3 is 16 residues long. Looked up from germline, CDR1 is KGHSH and CDR2 is LQKENI. The entire variable domain, with the rest obtained from reference TRBV18 and TRBJ1-1, is as follows: NAGVMQNPRHLVRRRGQEARLRCSPMKGHSHVYWYRQLPEEGLKFMVYLQKENIIDESGMPKERFSAEFPKEGPSILRIQQVVRGDSAAYFCASSPPNRGEFTETFFGQGTRLTVV.